Presented here are 9 T cell receptor beta chains from one specimen sequenced in a study of response to subunit inactivated influenza vaccine. TCRdb analysed the RT-PCR reads with MiXCR anew, one entry per CDR3 protein. The sample holds 500,000 to 650,000 distinct CDR3 sequences; 6% to 9% are singletons and the top ten take over 10%. The sample in question was PBMCs from blood, obtained less than 25 months after vaccination. The receptors originated from a man between 50 and 75 years old who received an inactivated influenza vaccine.

In this sample, this clonotype turned up many times. V gene TRBV12-3 or TRBV12-4 combines with J gene TRBJ2-2, with unresolved D. V shed 6 bases and J shed 0 bases, with 20 bases lying between them. The CDR3 covers 18 residues. CDR3 sequence: CASRFDTFSQTNTGELFF. Written as DNA, the CDR3 is TGTGCCAGCAGATTTGACACTTTTAGCCAGACGAACACCGGGGAGCTGTTTTTT.

Only a few counts were recorded for this clonotype. V usage is TRBV6-2 or TRBV6-3 and J usage is TRBJ2-7, with 9 positions matching TRBD1. The germline V gene encodes CDR1 MNHEY and CDR2 SVGEGT. The CDR3 length is 14 residues. Unmatched junction bases numbered 5, after V lost 5 bases and J lost 3 bases. CDR3 sequence: CASSRQGGLYEQYF. The CDR3 DNA sequence: TGTGCCAGCAGTCGACAGGGGGGACTCTACGAGCAGTACTTC.

The chain links TRBV10-3 to TRBJ1-2; D not resolved. From germline, CDR1 is ENHRY and CDR2 SYGVKD. This CDR3 comprises 16 residues. Trimming pared 0 bases from V and 4 bases from J, leaving 15 bases between. CDR3 sequence reads: CAISESKVLASYGYTF. The CDR3 coding sequence is TGTGCCATCAGTGAGTCGAAAGTCCTGGCAAGCTATGGCTACACCTTC.

In its sample, this clonotype was seen a few times. The rearrangement uses TRBV3-1 and TRBJ1-1; D possibly corresponds to TRBD1 (5 bases). Germline-derived CDR1 and CDR2 are LGHDT and YNNKEL (reference sequence). V dropped 2 bases and J dropped 8 bases, with 15 bases sitting between them. The CDR3 spans 14 residues. This CDR3 reads CASSQQGPRSEAFF. CDR3 bases: TGTGCCAGCAGCCAACAGGGCCCCAGGTCCGAAGCTTTCTTT.

CDR3 sequence (DNA): TGTGCCATCAGCAAATCGGGACTAGCGGGAGAGACGACCCAGTACTTC. It specifies CAISKSGLAGETTQYF. This chain links TRBV10-3 with TRBJ2-5; 14 bases line up with TRBD2. The CDR3 totals 16 residues. CDR1 and CDR2 from the germline V gene are ENHRY and SYGVKD. After removal of 6 bases from V and 7 bases from J, the junction contained 10 bases not matched to a gene.

This clonotype was observed a handful of times. The chain links TRBV16 to TRBJ1-6, with a tentative D call TRBD1 (5 bases). The CDR3 is 16 residues long. CDR1 is KGHSY and CDR2 is FQNENV in the germline V gene. The ends were cut back, 4 bases at V and 6 bases at J, with 16 bases in the middle. The CDR3: CASSRTSRKGNSPLHF. For the CDR3, the DNA is TGTGCCAGCAGCCGGACATCACGAAAGGGTAATTCACCCCTCCACTTT.

This clonotype was recorded at least ten times. This chain links TRBV9 with TRBJ2-1; D is perhaps TRBD2 (5 bases). Germline V gives CDR1 SGDLS, CDR2 YYNGEE. Deletions cut 4 bases from V and 4 bases from J, with 15 bases between. This CDR3 is built from 15 residues. In DNA, the CDR3 is TGTGCCAGCAGCCCCAGTCGGGGTCATTACAATGAGCAGTTCTTC. Translated, it gives CASSPSRGHYNEQFF.

This clonotype was counted at least ten times. The chain recombines TRBV5-1 with TRBJ2-1, with TRBD1 identical over 9 bases. The length of the CDR3 is 15 residues. Germline V CDR1 and CDR2: SGHRS, YFSETQ. With V trimmed by 4 bases and J by 7 bases, 9 bases remained unmatched. Here the CDR3 reads CASSDDRGTKNEQFF. Here the CDR3 DNA reads TGCGCCAGCAGCGACGACAGGGGGACTAAAAATGAGCAGTTCTTC.

This clonotype showed up many times. This chain connects TRBV12-3 or TRBV12-4 to TRBJ1-1; no clear D. The CDR3 is made up of 11 amino acids. Trimming cost V 8 bases and J 3 bases, with 7 bases left between them. For the CDR3, the DNA is TGTGCCAGCGGGTCGGACACTGAAGCTTTCTTT. Its translation is CASGSDTEAFF.